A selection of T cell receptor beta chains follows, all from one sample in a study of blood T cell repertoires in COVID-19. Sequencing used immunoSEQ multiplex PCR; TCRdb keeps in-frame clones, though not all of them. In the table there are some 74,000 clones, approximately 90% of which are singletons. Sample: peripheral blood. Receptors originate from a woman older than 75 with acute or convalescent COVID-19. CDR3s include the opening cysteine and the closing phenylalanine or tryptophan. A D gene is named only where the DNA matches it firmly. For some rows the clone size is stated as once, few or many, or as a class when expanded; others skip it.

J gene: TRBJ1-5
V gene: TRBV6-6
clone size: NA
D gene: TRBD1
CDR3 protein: CASSSGTGQQPQHF
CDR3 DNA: TGTGCCAGCAGTTCCGGGACAGGTCAGCAGCCCCAGCATTTT

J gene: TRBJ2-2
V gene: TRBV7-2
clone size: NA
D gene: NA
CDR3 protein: CASSFAQGSHGELFF
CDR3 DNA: TGTGCCAGCAGCTTCGCTCAGGGTTCGCACGGGGAGCTGTTTTTT

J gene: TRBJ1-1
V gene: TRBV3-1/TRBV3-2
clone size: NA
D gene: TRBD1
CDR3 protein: CASSQKTGGTEAFF
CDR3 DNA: TGTGCCAGCAGCCAGAAGACAGGGGGAACTGAAGCTTTCTTT

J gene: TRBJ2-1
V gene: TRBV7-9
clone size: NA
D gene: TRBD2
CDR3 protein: CASRSTSGRDYNEQFF
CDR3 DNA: TGTGCCAGCAGGTCGACTAGCGGGAGGGATTACAATGAGCAGTTCTTC

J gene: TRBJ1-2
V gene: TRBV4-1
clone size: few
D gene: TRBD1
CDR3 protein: CASSHGLRDRAIYGYTF
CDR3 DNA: TGCGCCAGCAGCCACGGACTTAGGGACAGGGCCATCTATGGCTACACCTTC

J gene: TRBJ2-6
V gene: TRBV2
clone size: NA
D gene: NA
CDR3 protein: CASSEWATSGANVLTF
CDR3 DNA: TGTGCCAGCAGTGAATGGGCAACCTCTGGGGCCAACGTCCTGACTTTC

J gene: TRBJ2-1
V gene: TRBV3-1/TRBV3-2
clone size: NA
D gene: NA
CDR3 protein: CASSPDRRAGNEQFF
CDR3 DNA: TGTGCCAGCAGCCCAGACAGGAGGGCAGGCAATGAGCAGTTCTTC

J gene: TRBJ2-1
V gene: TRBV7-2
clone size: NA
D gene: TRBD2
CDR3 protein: CASSLAGGYNEQFF
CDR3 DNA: TGTGCCAGCAGCTTAGCGGGGGGGTACAATGAGCAGTTCTTC

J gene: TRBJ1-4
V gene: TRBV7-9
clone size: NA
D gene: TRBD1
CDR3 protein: CASRPPGQGYEKLFF
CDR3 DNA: TGTGCCAGCAGGCCTCCGGGACAGGGGTACGAAAAACTGTTTTTT

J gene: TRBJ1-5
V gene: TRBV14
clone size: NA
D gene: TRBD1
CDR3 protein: CASSPTGRTRCNQPQHF
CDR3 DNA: TGTGCCAGCAGTCCGACAGGGCGCACTAGGTGCAATCAGCCCCAGCATTTT

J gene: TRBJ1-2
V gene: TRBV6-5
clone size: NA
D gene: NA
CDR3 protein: CASRRSGADGYTF
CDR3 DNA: TGTGCCAGCAGACGTTCAGGGGCGGATGGCTACACCTTC

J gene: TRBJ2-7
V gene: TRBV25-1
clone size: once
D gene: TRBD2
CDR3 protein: CASSEFGTSGGSYEQYF
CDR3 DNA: TGTGCCAGCAGTGAATTTGGGACTAGCGGGGGCTCCTACGAGCAGTACTTC

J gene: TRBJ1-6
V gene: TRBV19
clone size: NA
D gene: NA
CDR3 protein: CASSRDRNSPLHF
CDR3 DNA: TGTGCCAGTAGTCGGGATAGGAATTCACCCCTCCACTTT

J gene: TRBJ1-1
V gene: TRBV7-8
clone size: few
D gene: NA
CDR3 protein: CASSLTKSGLPNTEAFF
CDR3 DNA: TGTGCCAGCAGCTTAACAAAATCGGGACTCCCGAACACTGAAGCTTTCTTT

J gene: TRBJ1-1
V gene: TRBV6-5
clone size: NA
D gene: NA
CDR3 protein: CASKGHPNTEAFF
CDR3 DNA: TGTGCCAGCAAAGGACACCCGAACACTGAAGCTTTCTTT

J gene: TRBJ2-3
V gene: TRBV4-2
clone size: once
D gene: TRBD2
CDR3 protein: CASSQDGTSGEGDTQYF
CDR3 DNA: TGTGCCAGCAGCCAAGATGGGACTAGCGGGGAGGGAGATACGCAGTATTTT

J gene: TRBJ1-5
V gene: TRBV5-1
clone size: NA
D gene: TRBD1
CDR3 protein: CASSVGQGSNQPQHF
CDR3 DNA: TGCGCCAGCAGCGTCGGACAGGGCAGCAATCAGCCCCAGCATTTT

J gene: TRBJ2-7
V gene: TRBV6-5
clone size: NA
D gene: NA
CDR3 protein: CASTGFSYEQYF
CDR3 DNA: TGTGCCAGCACCGGGTTCTCCTACGAGCAGTACTTC

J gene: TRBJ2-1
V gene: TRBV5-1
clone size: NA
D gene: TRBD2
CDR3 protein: CASSLIPGGGDEQFF
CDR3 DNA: TGCGCCAGCAGCTTAATACCGGGAGGGGGGGATGAGCAGTTCTTC

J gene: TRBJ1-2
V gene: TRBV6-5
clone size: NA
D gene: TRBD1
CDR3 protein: CASSYSYRGGYTF
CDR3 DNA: TGTGCCAGCAGTTACTCCTACAGGGGAGGCTACACCTTC

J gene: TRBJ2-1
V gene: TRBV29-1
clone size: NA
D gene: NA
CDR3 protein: CSVDHQGNEQFF
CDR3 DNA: TGCAGCGTTGATCACCAGGGCAATGAGCAGTTCTTC

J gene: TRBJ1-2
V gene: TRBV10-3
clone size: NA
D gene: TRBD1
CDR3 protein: CAILSRDRENYGYTF
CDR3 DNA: TGTGCCATCTTGTCTCGGGACAGAGAGAACTATGGCTACACCTTC

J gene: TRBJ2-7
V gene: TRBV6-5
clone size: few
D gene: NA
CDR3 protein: CASSYSRRGHEQYF
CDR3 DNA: TGTGCCAGCAGTTACTCTCGACGAGGCCACGAGCAGTACTTC

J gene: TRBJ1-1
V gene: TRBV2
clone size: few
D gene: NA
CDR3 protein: CASSDWGAEAFF
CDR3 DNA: TGTGCCAGCAGTGACTGGGGGGCTGAAGCTTTCTTT

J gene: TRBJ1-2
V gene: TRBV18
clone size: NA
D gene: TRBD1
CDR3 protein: CASSLRTGADYGYTF
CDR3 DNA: TGTGCCAGCTCACTACGGACAGGGGCGGACTATGGCTACACCTTC

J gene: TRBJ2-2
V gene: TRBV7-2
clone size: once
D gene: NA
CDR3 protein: CASSLYGSNDGELFF
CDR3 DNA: TGTGCCAGCAGCTTATACGGGAGTAATGACGGGGAGCTGTTTTTT

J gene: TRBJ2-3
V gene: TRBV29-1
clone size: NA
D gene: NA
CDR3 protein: CSDYGTSGGTQYF
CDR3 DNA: TGCAGCGATTACGGGACTTCAGGAGGTACGCAGTATTTT

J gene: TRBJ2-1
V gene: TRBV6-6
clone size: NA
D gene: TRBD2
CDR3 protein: CASSPRGGAGAYNEQFF
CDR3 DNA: TGTGCCAGCAGTCCCCGGGGTGGAGCGGGAGCGTACAATGAGCAGTTCTTC

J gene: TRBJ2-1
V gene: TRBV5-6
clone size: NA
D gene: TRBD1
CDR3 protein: CASSGQESSYNEQFF
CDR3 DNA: TGTGCCAGCAGCGGACAGGAAAGCTCCTACAATGAGCAGTTCTTC